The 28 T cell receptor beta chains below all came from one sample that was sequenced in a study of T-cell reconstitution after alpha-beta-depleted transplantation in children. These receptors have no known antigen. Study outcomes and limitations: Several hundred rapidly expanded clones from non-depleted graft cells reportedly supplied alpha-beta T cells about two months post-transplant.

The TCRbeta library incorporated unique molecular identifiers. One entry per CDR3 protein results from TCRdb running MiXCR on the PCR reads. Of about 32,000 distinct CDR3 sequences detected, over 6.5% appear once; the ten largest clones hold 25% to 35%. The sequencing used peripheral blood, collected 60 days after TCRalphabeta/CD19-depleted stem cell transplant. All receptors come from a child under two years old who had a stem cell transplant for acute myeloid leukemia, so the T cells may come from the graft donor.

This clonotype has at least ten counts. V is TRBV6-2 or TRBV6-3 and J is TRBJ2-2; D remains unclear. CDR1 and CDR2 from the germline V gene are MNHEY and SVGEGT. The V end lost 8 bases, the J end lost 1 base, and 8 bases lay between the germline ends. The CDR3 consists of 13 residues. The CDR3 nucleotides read TGTGCCAGCCATCTATTGAACACCGGGGAGCTGTTTTTT. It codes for CASHLLNTGELFF.

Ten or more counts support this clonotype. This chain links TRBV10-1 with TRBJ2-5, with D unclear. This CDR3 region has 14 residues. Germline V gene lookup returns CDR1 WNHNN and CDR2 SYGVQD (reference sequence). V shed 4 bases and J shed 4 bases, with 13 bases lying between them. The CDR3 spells CASSARRAGETQYF. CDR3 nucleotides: TGCGCCAGCAGTGCCCGAAGGGCCGGAGAGACCCAGTACTTC.

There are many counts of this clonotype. Here the CDR3 reads CASSPSDRASYEQYF. The CDR3 coding sequence is TGCGCCAGCAGCCCCTCGGACAGGGCCTCCTACGAGCAGTACTTC. The V and J genes are TRBV4-3 and TRBJ2-7, with 8 bases aligning to TRBD1. The CDR3 sequence is 15 residues long. The V gene's germline CDR1 is LGHNA and CDR2 YSLEER. V was pared by 4 bases and J by 0 bases, with 5 bases of the junction left unmatched.

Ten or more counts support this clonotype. The CDR3 here is CASSLLTGQRLAGAVWNEQFF. DNA for the CDR3: TGTGCCAGCAGTCTATTAACGGGACAGAGACTAGCGGGAGCCGTTTGGAATGAGCAGTTCTTC. The chain has TRBV12-3 or TRBV12-4 and TRBJ2-1; the match to TRBD2 covers 12 bases. This CDR3 has 21 residues. Losses at the gene ends were 5 bases for V and 7 bases for J; bases not matched to a gene: 24.

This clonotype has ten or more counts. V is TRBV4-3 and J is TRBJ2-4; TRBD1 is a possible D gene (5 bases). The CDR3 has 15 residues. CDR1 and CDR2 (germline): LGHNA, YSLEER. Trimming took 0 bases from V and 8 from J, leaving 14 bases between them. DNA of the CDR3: TGCGCCAGCAGCCAAGAATGGGGCGCCGGGTACATTCAGTACTTC. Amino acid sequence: CASSQEWGAGYIQYF.

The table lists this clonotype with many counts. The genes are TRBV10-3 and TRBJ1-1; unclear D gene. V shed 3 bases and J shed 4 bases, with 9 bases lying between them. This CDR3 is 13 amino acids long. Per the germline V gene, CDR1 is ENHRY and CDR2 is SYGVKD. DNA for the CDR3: TGTGCCATCAGTGATGAGTGGCTCACTGAAGCTTTCTTT. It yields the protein CAISDEWLTEAFF.

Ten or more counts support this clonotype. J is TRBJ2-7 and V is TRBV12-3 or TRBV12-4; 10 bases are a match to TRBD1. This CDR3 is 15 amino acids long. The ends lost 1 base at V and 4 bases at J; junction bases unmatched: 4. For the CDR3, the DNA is TGTGCCAGCAGTTTAGTCGGACAGGGGGGGTACGAGCAGTACTTC. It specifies CASSLVGQGGYEQYF.

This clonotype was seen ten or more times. The CDR3 protein is CSARDLSSANTEAFF. In DNA form, the CDR3 reads TGCAGTGCTAGAGATCTGAGTTCCGCGAACACTGAAGCTTTCTTT. This chain connects TRBV20-1 to TRBJ1-1; D not resolved. With 0 bases removed from V and 1 base from J, the gap between germline ends came to 12 bases. Per the germline V gene, CDR1 is DFQATT and CDR2 is SNEGSKA (reference sequence). The CDR3 is made up of 15 amino acids.

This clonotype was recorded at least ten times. CDR3 protein: CASSLRLGPSGKNIQYF. CDR3 coding DNA: TGCGCCAGCAGCCTTCGGTTAGGGCCCTCCGGGAAAAACATTCAGTACTTC. J is TRBJ2-4 and V is TRBV4-3, with D unclear. Trimming cost V 4 bases and J 4 bases, with 20 bases left between them. Germline CDR1 LGHNA, CDR2 YSLEER. This CDR3 is 17 amino acids long.

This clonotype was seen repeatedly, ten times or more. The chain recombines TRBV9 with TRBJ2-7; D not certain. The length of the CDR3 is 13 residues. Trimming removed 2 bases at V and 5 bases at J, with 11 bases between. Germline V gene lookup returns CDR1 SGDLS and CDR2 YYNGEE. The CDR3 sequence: CASSVKGIDEQYF. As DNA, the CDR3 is TGTGCCAGCAGCGTGAAGGGAATCGACGAGCAGTACTTC.

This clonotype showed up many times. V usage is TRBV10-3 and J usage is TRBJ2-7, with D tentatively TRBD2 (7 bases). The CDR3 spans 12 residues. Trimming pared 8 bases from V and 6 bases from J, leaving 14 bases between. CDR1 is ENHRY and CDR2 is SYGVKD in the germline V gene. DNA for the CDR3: TGTGCCATCTCTAAAGGGGGGGTCGAGCAGTACTTC. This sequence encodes CAISKGGVEQYF.

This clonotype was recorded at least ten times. CDR3 in amino acids: CASSQDGPWDSFTGELFF. DNA for the CDR3: TGTGCCAGCAGCCAAGATGGCCCCTGGGACAGCTTCACCGGGGAGCTGTTTTTT. The rearrangement uses TRBV4-2 and TRBJ2-2, with TRBD1 matching 7 bases. The junction had 11 bases not matched to a gene; V was cut back by 0 bases and J by 4 bases. Germline loops: CDR1 LGHNA, CDR2 YNFKEQ. This CDR3 has 18 residues.

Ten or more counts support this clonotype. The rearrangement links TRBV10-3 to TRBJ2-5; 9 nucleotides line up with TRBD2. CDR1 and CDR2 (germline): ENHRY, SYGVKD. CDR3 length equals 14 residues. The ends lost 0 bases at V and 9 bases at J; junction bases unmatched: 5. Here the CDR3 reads CAISESGTSTAQYF. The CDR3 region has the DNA TGTGCCATCAGTGAGTCCGGGACTAGCACGGCCCAGTACTTC.

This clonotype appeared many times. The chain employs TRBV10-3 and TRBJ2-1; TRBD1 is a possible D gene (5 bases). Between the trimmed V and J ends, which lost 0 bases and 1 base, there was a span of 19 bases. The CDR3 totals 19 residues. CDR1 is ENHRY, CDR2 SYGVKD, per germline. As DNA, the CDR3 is TGTGCCATCAGTGAGTCTGGCCAGGGTCGACAAAAATCCTACAATGAGCAGTTCTTC. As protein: CAISESGQGRQKSYNEQFF.

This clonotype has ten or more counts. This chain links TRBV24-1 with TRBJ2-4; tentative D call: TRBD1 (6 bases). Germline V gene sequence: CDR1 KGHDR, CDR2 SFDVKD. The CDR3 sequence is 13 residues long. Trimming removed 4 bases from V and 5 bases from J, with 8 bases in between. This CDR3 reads CATSEHRENIQYF. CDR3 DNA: TGTGCCACCAGTGAGCACAGGGAAAACATTCAGTACTTC.

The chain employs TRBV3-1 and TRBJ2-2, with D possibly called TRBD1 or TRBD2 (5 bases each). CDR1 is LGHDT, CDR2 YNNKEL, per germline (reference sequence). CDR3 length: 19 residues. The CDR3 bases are TGTACCTGCTGTTCATCCCGAATTGGACACTTTGGGGGCACCGGGGAGCTGTTTTTT. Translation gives CTCCSSRIGHFGGTGELFF.

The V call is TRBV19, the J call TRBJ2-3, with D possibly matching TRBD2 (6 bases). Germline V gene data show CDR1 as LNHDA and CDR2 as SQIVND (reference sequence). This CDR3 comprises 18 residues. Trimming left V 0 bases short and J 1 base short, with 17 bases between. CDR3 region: CASSIDSARGGGTDTQYF. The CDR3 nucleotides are TGTGCCAGTAGTATAGATTCGGCGAGAGGAGGGGGCACAGATACGCAGTATTTT.

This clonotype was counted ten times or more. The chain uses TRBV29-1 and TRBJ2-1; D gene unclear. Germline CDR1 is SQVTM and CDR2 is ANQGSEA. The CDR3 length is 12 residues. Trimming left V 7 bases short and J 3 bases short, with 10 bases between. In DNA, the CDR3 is TGCAGCGCTCCGACTTTCTACAATGAGCAGTTCTTC. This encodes CSAPTFYNEQFF.

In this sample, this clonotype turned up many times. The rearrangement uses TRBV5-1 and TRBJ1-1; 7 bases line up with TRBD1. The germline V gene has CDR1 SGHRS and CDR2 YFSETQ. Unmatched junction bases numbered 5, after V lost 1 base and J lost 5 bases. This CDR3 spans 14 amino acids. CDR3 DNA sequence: TGCGCCAGCAGCTTGCCAGGGGGGAGGACTGAAGCTTTCTTT. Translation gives CASSLPGGRTEAFF.

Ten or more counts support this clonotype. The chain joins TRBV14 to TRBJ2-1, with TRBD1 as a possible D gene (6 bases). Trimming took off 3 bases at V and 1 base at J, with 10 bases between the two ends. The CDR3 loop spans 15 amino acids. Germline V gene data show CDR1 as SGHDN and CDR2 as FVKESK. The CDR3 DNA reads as TGTGCCAGCAGCCACACAGGGATTTCCTACAATGAGCAGTTCTTC. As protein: CASSHTGISYNEQFF.

The CDR3 here is CASSSDRVYEQYF. The DNA of the CDR3 is TGCGCCAGCAGTTCAGACAGGGTCTACGAGCAGTACTTC. V usage is TRBV5-1 and J usage is TRBJ2-7; 7 bases map to TRBD1. The ends lost 5 bases at V and 3 bases at J; junction bases unmatched: 5. In germline, CDR1 is SGHRS, CDR2 YFSETQ. This CDR3 comprises 13 residues.

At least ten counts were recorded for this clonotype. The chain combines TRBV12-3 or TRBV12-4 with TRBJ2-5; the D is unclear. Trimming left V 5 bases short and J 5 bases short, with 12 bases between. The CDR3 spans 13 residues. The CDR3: CASSPLGRETQYF. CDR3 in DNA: TGTGCCAGCAGTCCCTTAGGTAGGGAGACCCAGTACTTC.

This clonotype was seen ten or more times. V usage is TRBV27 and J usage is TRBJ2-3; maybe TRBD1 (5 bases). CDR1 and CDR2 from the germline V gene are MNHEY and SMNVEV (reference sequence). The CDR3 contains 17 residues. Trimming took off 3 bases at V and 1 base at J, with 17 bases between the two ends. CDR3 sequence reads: CASSLLHRIGGTDTQYF. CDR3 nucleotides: TGTGCCAGCAGTTTGCTACACAGGATTGGGGGCACAGATACGCAGTATTTT.

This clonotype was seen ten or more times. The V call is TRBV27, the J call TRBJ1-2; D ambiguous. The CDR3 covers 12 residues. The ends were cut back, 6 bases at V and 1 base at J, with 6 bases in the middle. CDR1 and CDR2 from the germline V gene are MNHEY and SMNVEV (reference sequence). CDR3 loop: CASRAYNYGYTF. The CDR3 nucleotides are TGTGCCAGCAGGGCGTATAACTATGGCTACACCTTC.

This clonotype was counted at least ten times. CDR3 coding DNA: TGTGCCAGCGCCGGGGTTAGACAAGAGACCCAGTACTTC. It yields the protein CASAGVRQETQYF. The chain links TRBV28 to TRBJ2-5; D may be TRBD2 (5 bases). V was shortened by 8 bases and J by 2 bases, with 12 bases between the two germline ends. The CDR3 consists of 13 residues. Germline values: CDR1 MDHEN, CDR2 SYDVKM.

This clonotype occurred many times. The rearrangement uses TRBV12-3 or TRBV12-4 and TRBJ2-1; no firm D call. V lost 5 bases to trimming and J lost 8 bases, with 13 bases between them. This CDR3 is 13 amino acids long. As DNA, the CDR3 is TGTGCCAGCAGTCCGCTGGGAAGCGATGAGCAGTTCTTC. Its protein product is CASSPLGSDEQFF.

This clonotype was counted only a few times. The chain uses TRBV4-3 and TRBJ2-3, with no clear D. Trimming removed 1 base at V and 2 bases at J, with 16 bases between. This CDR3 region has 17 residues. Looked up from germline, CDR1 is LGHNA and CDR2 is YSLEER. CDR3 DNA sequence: TGCGCCAGCAGCCAAGGCCGTTACTCTCTCTCCACAGATACGCAGTATTTT. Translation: CASSQGRYSLSTDTQYF.

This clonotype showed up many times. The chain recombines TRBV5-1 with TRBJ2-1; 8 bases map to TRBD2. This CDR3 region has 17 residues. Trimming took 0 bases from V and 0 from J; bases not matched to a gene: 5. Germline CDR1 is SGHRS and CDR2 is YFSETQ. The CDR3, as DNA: TGCGCCAGCAGCTTGGCCCGGGGGGGGAGCTCCTACAATGAGCAGTTCTTC. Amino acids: CASSLARGGSSYNEQFF. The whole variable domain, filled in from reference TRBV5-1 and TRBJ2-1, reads KAGVTQTPRYLIKTRGQQVTLSCSPISGHRSVSWYQQTPGQGLQFLFEYFSETQRNKGNFPGRFSGRQFSNSRSEMNVSTLELGDSALYLCASSLARGGSSYNEQFFGPGTRLTVL.